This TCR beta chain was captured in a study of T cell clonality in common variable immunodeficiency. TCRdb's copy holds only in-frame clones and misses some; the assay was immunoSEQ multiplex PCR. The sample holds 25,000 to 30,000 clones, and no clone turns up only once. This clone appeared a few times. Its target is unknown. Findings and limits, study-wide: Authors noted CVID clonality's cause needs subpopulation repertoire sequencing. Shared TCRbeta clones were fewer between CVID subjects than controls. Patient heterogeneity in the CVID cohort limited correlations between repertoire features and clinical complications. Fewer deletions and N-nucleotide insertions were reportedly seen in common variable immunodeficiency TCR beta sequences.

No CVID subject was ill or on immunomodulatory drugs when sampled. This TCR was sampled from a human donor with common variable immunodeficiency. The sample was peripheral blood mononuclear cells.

This CDR3 reads CASSGGQYNEQFF. The sequenced part of the CDR3 DNA is TGTGCCAGCAGTGGGGGACAGTACAATGAG. This rearrangement joins TRBV2 to TRBJ2-1; 7 nucleotides align to TRBD1. The missing CDR3 end, 3 residues past where the read stops, is filled in from the germline J gene. From germline, CDR1 is SNHLY and CDR2 FYNNEI. This CDR3 comprises 13 residues. The trim removed 4 bases at V and 4 bases at J, leaving 1 base unmatched.